Each of the 11 T cell receptor beta chains below was sequenced from the same sample in a study of tumor and adjacent non-tumor tissue in lung cancer listed by TCRdb under 2018. Library prep was done by multiplex PCR. The instrument given in TCRdb is Illumina HiSeq 2500. TCRbeta libraries were built by three rounds of nested PCR using primers (Table S4), following protocols modified from ARM-PCR. TCRdb redid the processing of the public reads, applying fastp at Q25 and MiXCR, and retained in-frame beta chains. CDR3 protein duplicates are merged, each entry listing the most common genes and DNA. The table for this sample lists some 120,000 distinct CDR3 sequences; about 66% of them were counted only once. Jointly, the top ten make up 9.5% to 15% of the sample. RNA was isolated from bulk unsorted tissue, and RNA quality was assessed with a NanoDrop ND-1000 and an Agilent 2100. The sequenced sample was lung tumor tissue. The receptors shown here come from a man younger than 40 with non-small cell lung cancer.

There are many counts of this clonotype. V is TRBV6-2 or TRBV6-3 and J is TRBJ2-1; TRBD1 matches 10 bases. The CDR3 length is 14 residues. CDR1 and CDR2 (germline): MNHEY, SVGEGT. V dropped 5 bases and J dropped 5; count of bases not matched to a gene: 3. In nucleotides, the CDR3 is TGTGCCAGCAGTCGACAGGGGGCAAACAATGAGCAGTTCTTC. This sequence encodes CASSRQGANNEQFF.

This clonotype was seen more than once but under ten times. For the CDR3, the DNA is TGCGCCAGCAGCTTGGGGGGCGGGTTGAACGAGCAGTACTTC. This encodes CASSLGGGLNEQYF. This rearrangement joins TRBV5-1 to TRBJ2-7, with D perhaps TRBD1 or TRBD2 (5 bases each). The V end lost 0 bases, the J end lost 5 bases, and 12 bases lay between the germline ends. Germline V gene sequence: CDR1 SGHRS, CDR2 YFSETQ. This CDR3 region has 14 residues.

Many counts were recorded for this clonotype. V and J are TRBV12-3 or TRBV12-4 and TRBJ2-3, with D perhaps matching TRBD1 (6 bases). The CDR3 spans 15 residues. V lost 5 bases and J 5 bases, leaving 17 bases between the germline ends. CDR3 nucleotides: TGTGCCAGCAGTGAACAGGGCAACCCTATAGATACGCAGTATTTT. Its translation: CASSEQGNPIDTQYF.

About this clonotype: A much larger clone differs from this one at a single base, so this may be a read error. The chain links TRBV20-1 to TRBJ1-3; no clear D. Deletions cut 7 bases from V and 2 bases from J, with 18 bases between. Germline CDR1 and CDR2: DFQATT and SNEGSKA (reference sequence). The CDR3 spans 15 residues. The DNA for the CDR3 is TGCAGTGTCATCGACCCTAGGGAGACTGGAAACACCATATATTTT. Its translation is CSVIDPRETGNTIYF.

Concerning this clonotype: Mismatch with germline at one junction end may stem from a read error. The rearrangement links TRBV11-1 to TRBJ2-2; 7 bases match TRBD1. Per germline, CDR1 SGHAT and CDR2 FQDESV (reference sequence). The CDR3 consists of 19 residues. CDR3 DNA sequence: TGTGCCACCAGCCAACTGCTAGGGGGCGGTTCACCGTCCACCGGGGAGCTGTTTTTT. It translates to CATSQLLGGGSPSTGELFF.

Details on this clonotype: A much larger clone lies a single base off, so this may be a read error. The V call is TRBV6-2 or TRBV6-3, the J call TRBJ2-7; D tentatively fits TRBD1 or TRBD2 (5 bases each). V lost 11 bases and J lost 4, with 18 bases in between. This CDR3 comprises 13 residues. In germline, CDR1 is MNHEY, CDR2 SVGEGT. The CDR3: CAVKWPGSYEQYF. In nucleotides, the CDR3 is TGTGCCGTCAAGTGGCCAGGGAGTTACGAGCAGTACTTC.

This chain links TRBV18 with TRBJ1-1, with D possibly TRBD1 on 6 matching bases. The germline CDR1 and CDR2 sequences are KGHSH and LQKENI. Between the trimmed V and J ends, which lost 1 base and 3 bases, there was a span of 12 bases. This CDR3 spans 15 amino acids. CDR3 nucleotide sequence: TGTGCCAGCTCACCACGTCAGGGGCAGGACACTGAAGCTTTCTTT. It is translated as CASSPRQGQDTEAFF.

Details on this clonotype: A read error may be the cause here, since a much bigger clone is one base away. The chain joins TRBV4-2 to TRBJ2-3; TRBD2 matches 10 bases. The CDR3 has 18 amino acids. Germline loops: CDR1 LGHNA, CDR2 YNFKEQ. The CDR3 region is CASRQDLASGRSTDTQYF. The CDR3 coding sequence is TGTGCCAGCAGGCAAGATCTGGCTAGCGGGAGAAGCACAGATACGCAGTATTTT.

Concerning this clonotype itself: One end of the junction does not line up with germline, which may come from a read error. The chain recombines TRBV12-3 or TRBV12-4 with TRBJ2-7; D uncertain. CDR3 size: 14 residues. The CDR3 nucleotides read TGTACCAGCAGTCTCACGCAGGCCCCCTACGAGCAGTACTTC. Translated: CTSSLTQAPYEQYF.

A note on this clonotype: This clone may be a read error of a much larger clone one base away. The genes are TRBV6-5 and TRBJ2-5; D uncertain. Trimming stripped 3 bases from V and 4 bases from J, with 12 bases between. The CDR3 length is 14 residues. CDR1 MNHEY and CDR2 SVGAGI come from the germline V gene. The CDR3 protein is CASSYLGRRETQYF. As DNA, the CDR3 is TGTGCCAGCAGTTATCTGGGTCGCCGAGAGACCCAGTACTTC.

About this clonotype: At one of its ends the junction is not consistent with the germline gene, which may arise from a read error. The V and J genes are TRBV20-1 and TRBJ2-5, with D possibly TRBD2 on 5 matching bases. The CDR3 is 13 amino acids. From germline, CDR1 is DFQATT and CDR2 SNEGSKA (reference sequence). CDR3 protein: CSTRFLAQETQYF. The CDR3 bases are TGCAGTACTAGATTTCTAGCCCAAGAAACCCAGTACTTC.